This TCR beta chain was obtained from a study of cytomegalovirus exposure and HLA in healthy donors. The study, taken as a whole, reports: Investigators reported 150 to 200 TCR beta chains as tied to cytomegalovirus.

With regard to this clone: Antigen: not known.

CDR1 and CDR2 (germline): MDHEN, SYDVKM. V was clipped by 5 bases and J by 3 bases; unmatched bases: 4. The CDR3 loop spans 15 amino acids. The PCR contained 60 Vbeta and 13 Jbeta primers. Assay: immunoSEQ multiplex PCR; the TCRdb copy retains only in-frame clones and omits some. This table has 150,000 or so clones, over 70% appearing once. Donors were nominally healthy when sampled, though unrecorded immune exposures were likely. The chain is built from TRBV28 and TRBJ2-1; 10 bases agree with TRBD1. This sequence was found in a man aged 30 to 39 in good health and CMV-seropositive. Material for sequencing was PBMCs. DNA for the CDR3: TGTGCCAGCAGTGCCGGGACAGGGGACTACAATGAGCAGTTCTTC. Translation: CASSAGTGDYNEQFF.